This TCR beta chain was recorded in a study of read filtering for tumor transcriptome and immune sequencing. The library was built from roughly 400 ng RNA with molecular barcoded adaptors for alpha/delta and beta/gamma chains. TCRdb re-called the reads through MiXCR, storing one row per CDR3 protein. The sample yields some 130,000 distinct CDR3 sequences, approximately 13% seen once. Germline CDR1 reads SQVTM; CDR2 reads ANQGSEA. Losses at the gene ends were 6 bases for V and 4 bases for J; bases not matched to a gene: 6. This CDR3 region has 13 residues. The receptor's source is a donor aged 40 or over with multiple myeloma. This sequence joins TRBV29-1 and TRBJ2-7; 10 bases match TRBD2. Sequenced input: a population of CD138-negative cells sorted from bone marrow. The DNA of the CDR3 is TGCAGCGTCGTAGCGGGAGGATGGTACGAGCAGTACTTC. Translated: CSVVAGGWYEQYF.